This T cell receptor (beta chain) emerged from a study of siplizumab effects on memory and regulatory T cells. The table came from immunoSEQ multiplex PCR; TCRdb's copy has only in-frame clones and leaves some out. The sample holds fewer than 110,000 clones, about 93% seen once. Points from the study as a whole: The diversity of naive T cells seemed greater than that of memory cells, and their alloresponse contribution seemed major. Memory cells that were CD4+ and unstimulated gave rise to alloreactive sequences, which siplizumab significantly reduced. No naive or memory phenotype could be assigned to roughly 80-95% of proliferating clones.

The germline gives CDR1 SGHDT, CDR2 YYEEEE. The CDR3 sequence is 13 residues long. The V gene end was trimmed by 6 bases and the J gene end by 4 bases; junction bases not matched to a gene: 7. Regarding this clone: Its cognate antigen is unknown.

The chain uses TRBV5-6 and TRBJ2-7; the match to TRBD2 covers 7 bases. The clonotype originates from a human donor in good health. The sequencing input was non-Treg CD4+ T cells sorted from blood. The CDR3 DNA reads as TGTGCCAGCACTCCGCGGGGGTTTTACGAGCAGTACTTC. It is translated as CASTPRGFYEQYF. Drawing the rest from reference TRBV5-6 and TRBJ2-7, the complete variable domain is DAGVTQSPTHLIKTRGQQVTLRCSPKSGHDTVSWYQQALGQGPQFIFQYYEEEERQRGNFPDRFSGHQFPNYSSELNVNALLLGDSALYLCASTPRGFYEQYFGPGTRLTVT.